This T cell receptor (beta chain) was sequenced for a study of cytomegalovirus exposure and HLA in healthy donors. The study's findings and limits: A later analysis associated some 16,000 TCR beta sequences with HLA alleles at a 0.05 false discovery rate. In vitro data verified a few CMV-associated chains as specific for CMV antigens.

As regards this clone: The antigen is not known.

CDR1 is SEHNR, CDR2 FQNEAQ, per germline (reference sequence). V lost 5 bases, J lost 4 bases, and 18 bases lay in between. The CDR3 has 16 amino acids. Both 60 Vbeta primers and 13 Jbeta primers went into the PCR. Sequencing was performed with immunoSEQ multiplex PCR; in TCRdb, only in-frame clones are kept and a portion is missing. Of 80,000 to 100,000 clones listed, around 70% are singletons. The clonotype was recovered from a man aged 45-60 years in good health and CMV-seronegative. The genes are TRBV7-9 and TRBJ1-3, with D maybe TRBD1 (5 bases). Sequenced material: PBMCs. Written as DNA, the CDR3 is TGTGCCAGCAGCGAAGGGGTACGGGCGTCCGGAAACACCATATATTTT. Its translation: CASSEGVRASGNTIYF.